This T cell receptor (beta chain) was observed in a study of neoadjuvant nivolumab and ipilimumab in lung cancer. Findings of the study overall: TCR richness and clonality were higher in tumors than adjacent uninvolved lung. From pretherapy to surgery, tumor richness and clonality rose with dual therapy. Only a single major-pathologic-response sample was available for clonality analysis. Resected-tumor TCR richness correlated positively with pretherapy blood richness.

As for this clone: Its antigen is not identified.

The CDR3 spans 16 residues. From germline, CDR1 is SGHAT and CDR2 FQDESV (reference sequence). Between the trimmed V and J ends, which lost 1 base and 0 bases, there was a span of 10 bases. The assay was immunoSEQ multiplex PCR, and TCRdb's table has in-frame clones only and misses some. The sample lists 9,000 to 10,000 clones, 81% occurring once. The sequence was obtained from an adult with non-small cell lung cancer. The chain links TRBV11-1 to TRBJ2-1; the D is unclear. This specimen consisted of peripheral blood, obtained before neoadjuvant nivolumab, alone or with ipilimumab. The CDR3 is CASSLVGLSSYNEQFF. The CDR3 DNA is TGTGCCAGCAGCTTAGTGGGTCTTAGCTCCTACAATGAGCAGTTCTTC.